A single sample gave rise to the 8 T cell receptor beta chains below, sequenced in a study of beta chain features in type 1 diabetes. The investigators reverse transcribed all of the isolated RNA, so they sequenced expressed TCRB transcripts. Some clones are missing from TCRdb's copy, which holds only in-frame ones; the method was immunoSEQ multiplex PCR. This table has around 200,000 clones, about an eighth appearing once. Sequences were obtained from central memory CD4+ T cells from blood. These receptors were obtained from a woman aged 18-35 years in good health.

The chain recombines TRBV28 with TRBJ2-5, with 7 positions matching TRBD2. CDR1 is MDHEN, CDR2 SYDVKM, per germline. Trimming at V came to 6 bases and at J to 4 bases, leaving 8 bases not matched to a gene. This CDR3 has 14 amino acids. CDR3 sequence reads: CASSPTSVRETQYF. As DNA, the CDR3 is TGTGCCAGCAGCCCCACTAGCGTTAGAGAGACCCAGTACTTC.

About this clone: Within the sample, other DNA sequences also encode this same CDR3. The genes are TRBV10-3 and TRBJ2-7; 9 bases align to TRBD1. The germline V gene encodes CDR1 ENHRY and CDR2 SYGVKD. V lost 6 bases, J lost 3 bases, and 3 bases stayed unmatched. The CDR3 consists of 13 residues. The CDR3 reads CAISGGQGYEQYF. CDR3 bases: TGTGCCATCAGCGGGGGACAGGGCTACGAGCAGTACTTC.

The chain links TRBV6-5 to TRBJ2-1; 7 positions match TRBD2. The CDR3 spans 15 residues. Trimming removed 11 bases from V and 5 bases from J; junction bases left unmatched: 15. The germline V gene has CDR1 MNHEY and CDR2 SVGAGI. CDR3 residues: CASQIRLAIHNEQFF. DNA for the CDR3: TGTGCCTCCCAAATCCGACTAGCAATTCACAATGAGCAGTTCTTC.

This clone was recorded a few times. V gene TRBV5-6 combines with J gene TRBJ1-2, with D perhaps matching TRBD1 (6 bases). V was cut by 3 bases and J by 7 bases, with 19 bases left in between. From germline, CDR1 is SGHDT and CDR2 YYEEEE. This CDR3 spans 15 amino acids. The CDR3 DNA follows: TGTGCCAGCAGCTCGCCGTCGGCAGGGGAGCGTGGCTACACCTTC. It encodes CASSSPSAGERGYTF.

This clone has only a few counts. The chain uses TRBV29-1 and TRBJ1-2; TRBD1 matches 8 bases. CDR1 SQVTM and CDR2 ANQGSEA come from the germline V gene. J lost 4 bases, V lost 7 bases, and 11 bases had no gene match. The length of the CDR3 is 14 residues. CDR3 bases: TGCAGCGCTAAAGGGACAGGACTGGGCTATGGCTACACCTTC. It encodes CSAKGTGLGYGYTF. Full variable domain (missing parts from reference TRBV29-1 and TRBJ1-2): SAVISQKPSRDICQRGTSLTIQCQVDSQVTMMFWYRQQPGQSLTLIATANQGSEATYESGFVIDKFPISRPNLTFSTLTVSNMSPEDSSIYLCSAKGTGLGYGYTFGSGTRLTVV.

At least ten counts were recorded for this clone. The CDR3 reads CASSVGLAGVARNEQYF. The CDR3 nucleotides read TGTGCCAGCAGCGTCGGACTAGCGGGTGTTGCGAGGAACGAGCAGTACTTC. The chain combines TRBV9 with TRBJ2-7, with 11 bases lining up with TRBD2. The CDR3 covers 17 residues. The germline CDR1 and CDR2 sequences are SGDLS and YYNGEE. With 2 bases clipped from V and 5 bases from J, the junction kept 12 bases outside the gene matches.

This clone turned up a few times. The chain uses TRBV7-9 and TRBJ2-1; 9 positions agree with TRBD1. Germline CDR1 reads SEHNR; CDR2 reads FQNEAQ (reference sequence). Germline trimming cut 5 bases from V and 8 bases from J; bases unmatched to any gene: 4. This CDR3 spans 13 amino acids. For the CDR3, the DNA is TGTGCCAGCAGCGGGACAGGGATCTATGAGCAGTTCTTC. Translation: CASSGTGIYEQFF.

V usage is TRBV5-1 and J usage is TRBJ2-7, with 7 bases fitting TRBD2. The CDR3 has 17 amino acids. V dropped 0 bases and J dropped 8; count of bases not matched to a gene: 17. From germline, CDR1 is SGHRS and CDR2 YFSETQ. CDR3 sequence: CASSLESLWEGLTKQYF. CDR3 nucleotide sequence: TGCGCCAGCAGCTTGGAGTCTTTGTGGGAGGGCCTCACCAAGCAGTACTTC.